This TCR beta chain is from a study of vaccination effects on CD4 cells after COVID-19. Study summary: Participants were vaccinated with two doses of either the BNT162b2 or mRNA-1273 vaccine. General study results and limits: Vaccine- and infection-induced clones showed marked clonal contraction late following vaccination.

In the ViraFEST assay, antigen-specific CD4+ clonotypes were identified by expansion after peptide-pool stimulation. Cells that had been cultured for about 10 days were the source of isolated CD4+ T cells. Vaccinated participants had no history of SARS-CoV-2 infection and tested negative for nucleocapsid antibodies. For each well, two million PBMC were cultured with around 9.8 IU/ml IL-2 and about 9.9 ug/ml peptides. Days 3 and 7 were when half the medium was replaced with IL-2 medium. The CDR3 spans 12 residues. V lost 6 bases and J 6 bases, leaving 12 bases between the germline ends. CDR1 MNHNY and CDR2 SVGAGI come from the germline V gene (reference sequence). A word on this clone: Its antigen is undetermined.

The data were produced by immunoSEQ multiplex PCR, yet TCRdb's version contains in-frame clones alone and is incomplete. In the table there are 35,000 to 50,000 clones, around 77% of which are singletons. This TCR derives from a human donor who received a COVID-19 vaccine. This chain uses TRBV6-6 with TRBJ2-7, with D possibly being TRBD1 or TRBD2 (5 bases each). The sample consisted of CD4+ T cells from PBMCs cultured with SARS-CoV-2 spike peptides, taken before COVID-19 vaccination. The CDR3, as DNA: TGTGCCAGCAGCAGCACTGGGGGCGAGCAGTACGTC. Protein sequence: CASSSTGGEQYV.